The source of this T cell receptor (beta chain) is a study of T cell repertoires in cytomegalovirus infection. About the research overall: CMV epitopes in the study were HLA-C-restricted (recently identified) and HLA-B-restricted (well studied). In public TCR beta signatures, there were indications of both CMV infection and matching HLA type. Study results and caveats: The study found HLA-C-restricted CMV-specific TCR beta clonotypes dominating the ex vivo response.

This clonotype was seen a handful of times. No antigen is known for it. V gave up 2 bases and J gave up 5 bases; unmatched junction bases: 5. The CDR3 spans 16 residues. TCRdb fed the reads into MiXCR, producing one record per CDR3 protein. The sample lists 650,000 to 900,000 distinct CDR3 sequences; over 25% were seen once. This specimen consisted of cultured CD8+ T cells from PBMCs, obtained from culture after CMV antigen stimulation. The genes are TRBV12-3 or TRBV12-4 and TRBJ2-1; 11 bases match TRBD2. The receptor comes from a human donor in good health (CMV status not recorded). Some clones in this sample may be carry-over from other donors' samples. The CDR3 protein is CASSLTSGGPHNEQFF. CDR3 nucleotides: TGTGCCAGCAGTTTAACTAGCGGGGGTCCCCACAATGAGCAGTTCTTC.